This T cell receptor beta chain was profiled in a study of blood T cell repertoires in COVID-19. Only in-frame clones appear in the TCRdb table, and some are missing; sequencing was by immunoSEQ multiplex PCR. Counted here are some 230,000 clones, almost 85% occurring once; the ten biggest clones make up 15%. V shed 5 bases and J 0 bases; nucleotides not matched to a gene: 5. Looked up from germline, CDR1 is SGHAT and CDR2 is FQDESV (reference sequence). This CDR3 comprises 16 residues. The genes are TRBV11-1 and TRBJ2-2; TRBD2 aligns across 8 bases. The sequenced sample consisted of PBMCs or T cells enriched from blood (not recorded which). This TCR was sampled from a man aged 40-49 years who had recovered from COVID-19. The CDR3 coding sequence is TGTGCCAGCAGCGCGCGGGGGGCTACGAACACCGGGGAGCTGTTTTTT. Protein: CASSARGATNTGELFF.